This T cell receptor beta chain was recorded in a study of cytomegalovirus exposure and HLA in healthy donors. Study-wide points: Accurate predictions that matched the HLA-A and HLA-B alleles of most subjects were reportedly made from TCR beta sequences. With high specificity and sensitivity, the classifier reportedly diagnosed cytomegalovirus status.

Germline CDR1 is MDHEN and CDR2 is SYDVKM. CDR3 size: 17 residues. With 7 bases clipped from V and 5 bases from J, the junction kept 17 bases outside the gene matches. Use of 60 Vbeta and 13 Jbeta primers characterized the PCR. The table came from immunoSEQ multiplex PCR; TCRdb's copy has only in-frame clones and leaves some out. Of under 110,000 clones in the sample, roughly two thirds were seen once. Comment on this clone: Its antigen remains unknown.

The chain is built from TRBV28 and TRBJ2-1; 7 bases fit TRBD1. Sequencing input: PBMCs. This receptor was taken from a female donor in good health and CMV-seronegative. CDR3 bases: TGTGCCAGCACCCCACTCCGACCGGGACAGTCCCACAATGAGCAGTTCTTC. It specifies CASTPLRPGQSHNEQFF.